The 24 T cell receptor beta chains below come from one sample, sequenced in a study of regulatory T cells in long-lasting Graves disease. TCR beta libraries were built with iRepertoire HTBI primers and Arm-PCR of CDR3 regions. MiXCR was run by TCRdb on the multiplex PCR reads, yielding one entry per CDR3 protein. The table includes some 250,000 distinct CDR3 sequences, 18% detected once. The time point denotes: newly diagnosed GD, antithyroid drugs for less than 3 months. Researchers made the TCR library from RNA that was extracted from PBMCs. The data also belong to a second study, concerning T cells in Graves' hyperthyroidism and ophthalmopathy.

The source was peripheral blood mononuclear cells (PBMCs), collected at new diagnosis, from a patient treated with antithyroid drugs. The origin of the receptors is a woman in her thirties with Graves disease.

The sample holds many counts of this clonotype. The chain carries TRBV16 and TRBJ2-5; unclear D gene. V lost 5 bases and J lost 5, with 6 bases in between. CDR1 is KGHSY and CDR2 is FQNENV in the germline V gene. CDR3 size: 11 residues. The CDR3 here is CASSLSETQYF. CDR3 nucleotides: TGTGCCAGCAGCTTGTCGGAGACCCAGTACTTC.

On this clonotype: This may arise from a read error, as a much more abundant clone is one base away. The chain has TRBV6-5 and TRBJ2-3; 9 bases line up with TRBD1. Trimming cost V 0 bases and J 3 bases; bases outside gene matches: 1. CDR3 length: 15 amino acids. CDR1 is MNHEY, CDR2 SVGAGI, per germline. DNA for the CDR3: TGTGCCAGCAGTTACTCGGACAGGGGAACAGATACGCAGTATTTT. Amino acid sequence: CASSYSDRGTDTQYF.

At least ten counts were recorded for this clonotype. The rearrangement joins TRBV2 to TRBJ2-5; 8 bases match TRBD2. CDR1 SNHLY and CDR2 FYNNEI come from the germline V gene. This CDR3 has 14 residues. V dropped 7 bases and J dropped 4; count of bases not matched to a gene: 8. CDR3 amino acids: CASKTALAGETQYF. The CDR3 DNA follows: TGTGCCAGCAAGACCGCGCTAGCGGGAGAGACCCAGTACTTC. Using reference TRBV2 and TRBJ2-5 for the parts outside the CDR3, the full variable domain is EPEVTQTPSHQVTQMGQEVILRCVPISNHLYFYWYRQILGQKVEFLVSFYNNEISEKSEIFDDQFSVERPDGSNFTLKIRSTKLEDSAMYFCASKTALAGETQYFGPGTRLLVL.

The table lists this clonotype with many counts. The chain has TRBV6-1 and TRBJ1-2, with D perhaps matching TRBD1 (5 bases). Germline-derived CDR1 and CDR2 are MNHNS and SASEGT. The CDR3 covers 12 residues. Trimming removed 8 bases at V and 8 bases at J, with 15 bases between. The chain's CDR3 is CASGFAKGGYTF. The CDR3 nucleotides read TGTGCCAGCGGATTCGCTAAGGGGGGCTACACCTTC.

Ten or more counts support this clonotype. The chain links TRBV18 to TRBJ2-7; perhaps TRBD2 as D (6 bases). CDR1 is KGHSH and CDR2 is LQKENI in the germline V gene. The CDR3 length is 14 residues. Trimming stripped 0 bases from V and 3 bases from J, with 9 bases between. CDR3 loop: CASSPPGLSYEQYF. CDR3 sequence (DNA): TGTGCCAGCTCACCACCGGGACTGAGCTACGAGCAGTACTTC. Drawing the rest from reference TRBV18 and TRBJ2-7, the complete variable domain is NAGVMQNPRHLVRRRGQEARLRCSPMKGHSHVYWYRQLPEEGLKFMVYLQKENIIDESGMPKERFSAEFPKEGPSILRIQQVVRGDSAAYFCASSPPGLSYEQYFGPGTRLTVT.

This clonotype was counted only a few times. The CDR3 DNA is TGTGCCAGCAGCCAATCAGGGGTACGTAGCAATCAGCCCCAGCATTTT. Translation: CASSQSGVRSNQPQHF. The rearrangement joins TRBV6-1 to TRBJ1-5, with D possibly matching TRBD1 (6 bases). This CDR3 region has 16 residues. Germline CDR1 is MNHNS and CDR2 is SASEGT. Trimming pared 6 bases from V and 0 bases from J, leaving 15 bases between.

This clonotype was seen many times. The chain is built from TRBV11-2 and TRBJ2-2, with 7 bases that match TRBD2. J lost 8 bases, V lost 3 bases, and 6 bases had no gene match. Germline CDR1 is SGHAT and CDR2 is FQNNGV. CDR3 length equals 14 residues. The CDR3 loop is CASSLSGAEGELFF. The DNA for the CDR3 is TGTGCCAGCAGCTTGAGCGGGGCGGAGGGGGAGCTGTTTTTT.

This clonotype was seen a handful of times. The genes are TRBV6-4 and TRBJ2-3; 10 bases match TRBD2. The CDR3 loop spans 14 amino acids. Germline V gene data show CDR1 as MRHNA and CDR2 as SNTAGT. The V gene end was trimmed by 2 bases and the J gene end by 7 bases; junction bases not matched to a gene: 3. CDR3 sequence (DNA): TGTGCCAGCAGTGACACTAGCGGGGATCATACGCAGTATTTT. Translation gives CASSDTSGDHTQYF.

This clonotype turned up a few times. The V and J genes are TRBV12-3 or TRBV12-4 and TRBJ2-2, with TRBD1 identical over 7 bases. V trimming: 5 bases; J trimming: 8 bases; junction bases outside the gene matches: 5. The CDR3 totals 13 residues. The CDR3 loop is CASSVRGTGELFF. In DNA form, the CDR3 reads TGTGCCAGCAGTGTCAGGGGGACGGGGGAGCTGTTTTTT.

This clonotype showed up many times. The chain couples TRBV6-2 or TRBV6-3 to TRBJ1-6; D is unclear. Germline assignment: CDR1 MNHEY and CDR2 SVGEGT. V lost 0 bases and J lost 7, with 4 bases in between. There are 13 residues in the CDR3. The CDR3 reads CASSYSGNSPLHF. DNA of the CDR3: TGTGCCAGCAGTTACTCGGGAAATTCACCCCTCCACTTT.

This clonotype was recorded at least ten times. J is TRBJ2-5 and V is TRBV6-2 or TRBV6-3, with D unresolved. Germline V gene data show CDR1 as MNHEY and CDR2 as SVGEGT. This CDR3 contains 12 residues. V dropped 9 bases and J dropped 5 bases, with 13 bases sitting between them. CDR3 in DNA: TGTGCCAGTGGTCAACCCCGGGAGACCCAGTACTTC. Residues: CASGQPRETQYF.

The table lists this clonotype with many counts. This chain joins TRBV12-3 or TRBV12-4 and TRBJ1-2, with D perhaps TRBD1 (5 bases). This CDR3 has 14 residues. The V end lost 6 bases, the J end lost 2 bases, and 13 bases lay between the germline ends. The CDR3: CASRSLGANYGYTF. CDR3 DNA: TGTGCCAGCAGATCCCTAGGGGCGAACTATGGCTACACCTTC.

The chain employs TRBV18 and TRBJ1-1; 8 nucleotides agree with TRBD1. The CDR3 is made up of 15 amino acids. Trimming at V came to 5 bases and at J to 1 base, leaving 6 bases not matched to a gene. The germline gives CDR1 KGHSH, CDR2 LQKENI. For the CDR3, the DNA is TGTGCCAGCTCAGGACAGGGCCAAGCGAACACTGAAGCTTTCTTT. This encodes CASSGQGQANTEAFF.

To note about this clonotype: Given a much more abundant clone one base away, this may be a read error. The chain couples TRBV7-2 to TRBJ1-4; D not resolved. From germline, CDR1 is SGHTA and CDR2 FQGNSA. The V gene lost 5 bases and the J gene lost 5 bases, with 15 bases spanning the gap. This CDR3 region has 15 residues. Here the CDR3 DNA reads TGTGCCAGCAGCATATTGCCAGCCTCCAATGAAAAACTGTTTTTT. Its protein is CASSILPASNEKLFF. The whole variable domain, filled in from reference TRBV7-2 and TRBJ1-4, reads GAGVSQSPSNKVTEKGKDVELRCDPISGHTALYWYRQSLGQGLEFLIYFQGNSAPDKSGLPSDRFSAERTGGSVSTLTIQRTQQEDSAVYLCASSILPASNEKLFFGSGTQLSVL.

In this sample, this clonotype turned up many times. The chain recombines TRBV6-1 with TRBJ2-7; TRBD1 might be the D (6 bases). The CDR3 contains 14 residues. Between the trimmed V and J ends, which lost 6 bases and 5 bases, there was a span of 17 bases. Germline lookup yields CDR1 MNHNS and CDR2 SASEGT. The CDR3 coding sequence is TGTGCCAGCAGCCTTCAGGGGTCCCCCAACGAGCAGTACTTC. Protein product: CASSLQGSPNEQYF.

This clonotype has ten or more counts. The chain recombines TRBV7-9 with TRBJ1-2, with D possibly being TRBD1 (5 bases). CDR1 is SEHNR, CDR2 FQNEAQ, per germline (reference sequence). The CDR3 length is 14 residues. Trimming stripped 5 bases from V and 7 bases from J, with 17 bases between. CDR3 nucleotide sequence: TGTGCCAGCAGCCGGGACCTTCGGCGGGGTGGCTACACCTTC. Its protein product is CASSRDLRRGGYTF.

This clonotype was detected many times. The V gene is TRBV20-1, the J gene TRBJ2-7, with D tentatively TRBD2 (5 bases). V shed 6 bases and J shed 1 base, with 16 bases lying between them. The CDR3 runs to 14 residues. Germline CDR1 reads DFQATT; CDR2 reads SNEGSKA (reference sequence). CDR3 DNA: TGCAGTGCCAACGGCCAGGCGGGTTCCTACGAGCAGTACTTC. It specifies CSANGQAGSYEQYF.

This clonotype was detected many times. At one of its ends the junction is not consistent with the germline gene, which may arise from a read error. The rearrangement links TRBV7-2 to TRBJ1-2; D gene uncertain. Germline V gene lookup returns CDR1 SGHTA and CDR2 FQGNSA. This CDR3 is 13 amino acids long. CDR3 sequence (DNA): TGTGCCAGCACCTTAGGTTCTAACTATGGCTACACCTTC. Amino acid sequence: CASTLGSNYGYTF.

This clonotype was found many times. The rearrangement links TRBV4-1 to TRBJ2-7, with TRBD2 matching over 8 bases. This CDR3 comprises 15 residues. Germline CDR1 MGHRA, CDR2 YSYEKL. J lost 1 base, V lost 0 bases, and 2 bases had no gene match. The CDR3 is CASSQEAGGSYEQYF. As DNA, the CDR3 is TGCGCCAGCAGCCAAGAGGCGGGGGGATCCTACGAGCAGTACTTC.

Many counts were recorded for this clonotype. The V gene is TRBV18, the J gene TRBJ2-2; D remains ambiguous. The CDR3 totals 16 residues. CDR1 and CDR2 from the germline V gene are KGHSH and LQKENI. Trimming shortened V by 10 bases and J by 1 base, and 19 bases separated the two germline ends. The CDR3: CATSHPSAVNTGELFF. CDR3 nucleotide sequence: TGTGCCACCTCTCACCCTTCCGCGGTGAACACCGGGGAGCTGTTTTTT.

This clonotype was detected ten times or more. The chain recombines TRBV5-1 with TRBJ2-3, with 11 bases identical to TRBD2. The V gene's germline CDR1 is SGHRS and CDR2 YFSETQ. The CDR3 is 19 residues long. V lost 4 bases to trimming and J lost 3 bases; unmatched junction nucleotides: 16. The CDR3 DNA reads as TGCGCCAGCAGCCCGCCCCTCTTCCTAGCGGGGGGAGGGACAGATACGCAGTATTTT. Its protein is CASSPPLFLAGGGTDTQYF.

A note on this clonotype: The junction differs from germline at one of its ends, possibly a read error. This chain uses TRBV10-2 with TRBJ1-1; D is unclear. Germline assignment: CDR1 WSHSY and CDR2 SAAADI. The CDR3 is made up of 12 amino acids. CDR3 sequence: CPSSEPSSIAFF. DNA of the CDR3: TGTCCCAGCAGTGAACCCAGCTCGATAGCTTTCTTT.

This clonotype was observed many times. The genes are TRBV6-1 and TRBJ1-4; no clear D gene. The CDR3 has 15 residues. Trimming removed 6 bases from V and 0 bases from J, with 11 bases in between. Germline V gene data show CDR1 as MNHNS and CDR2 as SASEGT. CDR3 in DNA: TGTGCCAGCAGCTATGGAAGCGCAACTAATGAAAAACTGTTTTTT. Translated, it gives CASSYGSATNEKLFF.

At least ten counts were recorded for this clonotype. In nucleotides, the CDR3 is TGCGCCAGCAGCTTGGGAACCCATGCTAGCACAGATACGCAGTATTTT. It codes for CASSLGTHASTDTQYF. The J gene is TRBJ2-3, the V gene TRBV5-1, with no clear D. The germline gives CDR1 SGHRS, CDR2 YFSETQ. V lost 0 bases and J lost 0, with 11 bases in between. CDR3 size: 16 residues. Drawing the rest from reference TRBV5-1 and TRBJ2-3, the complete variable domain is KAGVTQTPRYLIKTRGQQVTLSCSPISGHRSVSWYQQTPGQGLQFLFEYFSETQRNKGNFPGRFSGRQFSNSRSEMNVSTLELGDSALYLCASSLGTHASTDTQYFGPGTRLTVL.